This record looks at one T cell receptor beta chain sequence and its context. This sample stems from a study of blood T cell repertoires in COVID-19. Looking at the study overall: Material from acute and convalescent COVID-19 was sourced from the United States, Italy and Spain. The cDNA or gDNA used as material had been derived from T cells, B-cell-depleted T cells, or PBMCs.

Per the original data handling: The assay estimated nucleated cells by amplifying reference gene primers. TCRdb's table, derived via immunoSEQ multiplex PCR, lists solely in-frame clones and lacks some. Clone size and V and J calls were adopted from that table, with D and trimming inferred from the DNA. This table holds roughly 150,000 clones, about four fifths found once. This CDR3 region has 15 residues. V lost 5 bases, J lost 9 bases, and 10 bases stayed unmatched. Germline CDR1 reads MNHEY; CDR2 reads SMNVEV (reference sequence). The receptor's source is a human donor in a cohort sampled during active COVID-19. This chain joins TRBV27 and TRBJ1-6; TRBD1 aligns across 7 bases. Sequencing was performed on peripheral blood. CDR3 nucleotide sequence: TGTGCCAGCAGTCCGGCGACAGGGCGGGGTTCACCCCTCCACTTT. It encodes CASSPATGRGSPLHF.